This TCR beta chain originates from a study of CD8 T cells in Susac syndrome. The RNA input was about 0.5 to 1 ug, and it was reverse transcribed with random hexamers. The TCR beta CDR3 was amplified by immunoSEQ multiplex PCR across 54 Vbeta, 13 Jbeta. TCRdb recomputed calls from the immunoSEQ multiplex PCR reads with MiXCR, one row per CDR3 protein. This sample has 250,000 to 300,000 distinct CDR3 sequences, with 89% found just once. The CDR3 extends over 16 amino acids. Germline-derived CDR1 and CDR2 are PRHDT and FYEKMQ (reference sequence). V gave up 0 bases and J gave up 3 bases; unmatched junction bases: 7. TEMRA cells were FACS-enriched and CD8+ and CD4+ T cells negatively isolated.

The clonotype was recovered from a human donor with multiple sclerosis. Sequenced: CD8+ T cells from PBMCs. The chain recombines TRBV13 with TRBJ2-7; 8 nucleotides match TRBD1. The CDR3 DNA sequence: TGTGCCAGCAGCTTAGGAGGTGGGACAGGTCGCTACGAGCAGTACTTC. It yields the protein CASSLGGGTGRYEQYF.